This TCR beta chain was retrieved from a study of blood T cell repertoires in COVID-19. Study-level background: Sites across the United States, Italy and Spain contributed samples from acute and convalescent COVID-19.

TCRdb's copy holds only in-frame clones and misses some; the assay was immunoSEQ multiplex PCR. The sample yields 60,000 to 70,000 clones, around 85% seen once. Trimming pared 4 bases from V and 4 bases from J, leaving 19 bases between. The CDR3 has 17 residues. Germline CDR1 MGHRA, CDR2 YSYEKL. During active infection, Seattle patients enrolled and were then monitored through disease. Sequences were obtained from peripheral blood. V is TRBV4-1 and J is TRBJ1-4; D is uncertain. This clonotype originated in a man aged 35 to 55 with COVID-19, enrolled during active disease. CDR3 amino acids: CASSPDERRRGNEKLFF. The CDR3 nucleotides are TGCGCCAGCAGCCCAGATGAAAGACGGCGGGGTAATGAAAAACTGTTTTTT.